A selection of T cell receptor beta chains follows, all from one sample in a study of Graves' ophthalmopathy and Graves' hyperthyroidism. MiXCR, run by TCRdb on the multiplex PCR reads, gives a single entry per CDR3 protein. Altogether approximately 160,000 distinct CDR3 sequences are present, around 39% being singletons, with the ten largest covering less than 9.5%. Sequenced: peripheral blood. The receptors come from a man aged 30 to 45 with Graves' ophthalmopathy. CDR3s include the opening cysteine and the closing phenylalanine or tryptophan. D genes are given only for firm matches. Size is stated for part of the rows, as once, few or many counts, or as a class when the clone is expanded.

abundance	j_gene	v_gene	d_gene	CDR3nt	CDR3aa
-	TRBJ2-7	TRBV4-2	-	TGTGCCAGCAGCCAAAAAGTGGAGACCTACGAGCAGTACTTC	CASSQKVETYEQYF
-	TRBJ2-5	TRBV7-8	-	TGTGCCAGCAGCACACAGGGCTTGGGGGAGACCCAGTACTTC	CASSTQGLGETQYF
many	TRBJ1-5	TRBV4-1	-	TGCGCCAGCAGCCGGAACCGGGACCCCAATCAGCCCCAGCATTTT	CASSRNRDPNQPQHF
many	TRBJ2-5	TRBV7-8	-	TGTGCCAGCAGCCCCGGGGTAGCAAGGGGGCAAGAGACCCAGTACTTC	CASSPGVARGQETQYF
-	TRBJ2-7	TRBV5-1	-	TGCGCCAGCAGTCCCACTCGTGGGGTGATAGACGAGCAGTACTTC	CASSPTRGVIDEQYF
once	TRBJ1-2	TRBV5-1	-	TGCGCCAGCAGCTTGGATGGAAGCGGCTACACCTTC	CASSLDGSGYTF
many	TRBJ2-2	TRBV5-1	-	TGCGCCAGCAGCTGGCACACCGGGGAGCTGTTTTTT	CASSWHTGELFF
many	TRBJ1-1	TRBV4-1	TRBD1	TGCGCCAGCAGCCTTCTACAGGGGGCGGGGGGCACTGAAGCTTTCTTT	CASSLLQGAGGTEAFF
-	TRBJ2-7	TRBV6-1	-	TGTGCCAGCAGCGGGACACGGTCCTCCTACGAGCAGTACTTC	CASSGTRSSYEQYF
many	TRBJ2-2	TRBV6-2/TRBV6-3	TRBD2	TGTGCCAGCACCGAAGCGGGACGCCACACCGGGGAGCTGTTTTTT	CASTEAGRHTGELFF